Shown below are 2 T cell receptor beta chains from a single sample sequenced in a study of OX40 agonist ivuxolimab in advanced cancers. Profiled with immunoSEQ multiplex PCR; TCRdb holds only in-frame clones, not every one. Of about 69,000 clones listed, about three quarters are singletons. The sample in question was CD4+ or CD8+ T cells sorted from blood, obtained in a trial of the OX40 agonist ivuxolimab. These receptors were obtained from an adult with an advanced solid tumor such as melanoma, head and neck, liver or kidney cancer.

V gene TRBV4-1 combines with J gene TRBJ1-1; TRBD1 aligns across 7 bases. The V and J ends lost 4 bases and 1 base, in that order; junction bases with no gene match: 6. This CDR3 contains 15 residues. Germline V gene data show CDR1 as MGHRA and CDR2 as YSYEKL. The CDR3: CASSRDSNSNTEAFF. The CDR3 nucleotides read TGCGCCAGCAGCCGGGACAGTAATTCGAACACTGAAGCTTTCTTT.

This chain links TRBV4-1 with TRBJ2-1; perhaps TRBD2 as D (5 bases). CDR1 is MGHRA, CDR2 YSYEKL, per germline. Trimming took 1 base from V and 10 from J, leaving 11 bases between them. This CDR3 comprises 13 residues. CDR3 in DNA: TGCGCCAGCAGCCAAGGATTCGGACTGGAGCAGTTCTTC. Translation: CASSQGFGLEQFF.